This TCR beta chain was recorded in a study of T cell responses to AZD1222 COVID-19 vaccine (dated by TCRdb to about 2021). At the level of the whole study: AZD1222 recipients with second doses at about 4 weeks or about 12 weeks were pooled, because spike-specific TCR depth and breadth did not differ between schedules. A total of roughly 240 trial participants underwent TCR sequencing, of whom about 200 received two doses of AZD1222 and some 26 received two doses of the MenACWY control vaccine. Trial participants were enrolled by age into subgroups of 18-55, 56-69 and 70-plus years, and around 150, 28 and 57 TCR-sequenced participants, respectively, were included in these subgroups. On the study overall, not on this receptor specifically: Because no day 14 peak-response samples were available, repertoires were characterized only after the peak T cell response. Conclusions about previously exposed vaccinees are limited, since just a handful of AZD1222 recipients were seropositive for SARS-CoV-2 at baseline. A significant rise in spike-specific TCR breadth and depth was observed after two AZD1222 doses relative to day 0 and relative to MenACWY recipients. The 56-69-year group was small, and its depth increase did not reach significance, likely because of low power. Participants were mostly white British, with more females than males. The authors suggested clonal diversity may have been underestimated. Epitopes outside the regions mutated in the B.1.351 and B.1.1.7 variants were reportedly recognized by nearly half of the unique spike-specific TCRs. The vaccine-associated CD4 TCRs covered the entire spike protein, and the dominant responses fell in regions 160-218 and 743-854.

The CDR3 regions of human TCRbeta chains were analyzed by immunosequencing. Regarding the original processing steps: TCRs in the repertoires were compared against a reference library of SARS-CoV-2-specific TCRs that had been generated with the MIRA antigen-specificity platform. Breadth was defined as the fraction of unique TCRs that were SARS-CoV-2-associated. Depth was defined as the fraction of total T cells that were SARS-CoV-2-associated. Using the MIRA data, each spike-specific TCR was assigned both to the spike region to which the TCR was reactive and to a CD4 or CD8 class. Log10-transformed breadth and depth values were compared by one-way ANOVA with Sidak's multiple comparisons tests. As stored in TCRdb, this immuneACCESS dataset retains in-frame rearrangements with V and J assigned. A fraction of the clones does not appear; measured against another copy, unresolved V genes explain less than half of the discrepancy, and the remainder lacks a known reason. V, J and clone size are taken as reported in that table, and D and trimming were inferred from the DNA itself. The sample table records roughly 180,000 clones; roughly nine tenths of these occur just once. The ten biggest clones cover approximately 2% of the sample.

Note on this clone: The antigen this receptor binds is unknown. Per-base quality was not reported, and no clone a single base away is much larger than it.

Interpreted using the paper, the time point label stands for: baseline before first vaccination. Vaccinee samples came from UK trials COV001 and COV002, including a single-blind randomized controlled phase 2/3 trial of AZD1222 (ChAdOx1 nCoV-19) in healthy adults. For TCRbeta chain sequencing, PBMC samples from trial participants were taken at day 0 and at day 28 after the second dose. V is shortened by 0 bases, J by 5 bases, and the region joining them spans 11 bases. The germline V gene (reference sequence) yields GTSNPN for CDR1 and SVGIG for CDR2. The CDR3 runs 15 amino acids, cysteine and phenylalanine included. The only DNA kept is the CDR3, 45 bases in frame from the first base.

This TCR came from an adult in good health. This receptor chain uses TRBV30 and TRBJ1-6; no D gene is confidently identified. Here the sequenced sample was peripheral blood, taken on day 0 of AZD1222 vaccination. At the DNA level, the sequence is TGTGCCTGGAGTGTAGGCCGGCAGGATAATTCACCCCTCCACTTT. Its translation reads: CAWSVGRQDNSPLHF.